Following are 27 T cell receptor beta chains from one sample sequenced in a study of human T cells and chemical hapten exposure. Indicated time point: patch test 2, 6 weeks after DPC sensitization. The treatment here: therapeutic diphenylcyclopropenone sensitization with weekly scalp DPC. TCRdb reanalysed the RACE reads using MiXCR and keeps one entry per CDR3 protein. The data contain just over 350,000 distinct CDR3 sequences, roughly 6% of them singletons. The specimen was whole blood, collected in connection with sensitization to the hapten diphenylcyclopropenone (DPC). The source is a woman younger than 35 with alopecia areata. Some clones in this sample may be carry-over from other donors' samples.

This clonotype has a count of ten or more. The genes are TRBV15 and TRBJ1-5; a weak D match, TRBD1 (5 bases). The CDR3 length is 16 residues. Trimming left V 5 bases short and J 0 bases short, with 14 bases between. From germline, CDR1 is LNHNV and CDR2 YYDKDF (reference sequence). The CDR3 reads CATSPHGRGSNQPQHF. The DNA for the CDR3 is TGTGCCACCAGCCCCCACGGGAGGGGTAGCAATCAGCCCCAGCATTTT.

V gene TRBV12-3 or TRBV12-4 combines with J gene TRBJ2-7; maybe TRBD2 (6 bases). Trimming took 6 bases from V and 12 from J, leaving 24 bases between them. This CDR3 has 14 residues. The CDR3 sequence is CASSGTGGTTRRYF. The CDR3 nucleotides are TGTGCCAGCAGCGGGACTGGAGGAACCACCCGTCGGTACTTC.

The chain carries TRBV7-9 and TRBJ1-3; D is uncertain. The CDR3 loop spans 14 amino acids. The germline V gene encodes CDR1 SEHNR and CDR2 FQNEAQ (reference sequence). The V gene lost 4 bases and the J gene lost 0 bases, with 7 bases spanning the gap. As DNA, the CDR3 is TGTGCCAGCAGCTCGCAGATCTCTGGAAACACCATATATTTT. This codes for CASSSQISGNTIYF. The full variable domain, its missing parts supplied by reference TRBV7-9 and TRBJ1-3, is DTGVSQNPRHKITKRGQNVTFRCDPISEHNRLYWYRQTLGQGPEFLTYFQNEAQLEKSRLLSDRFSAERPKGSFSTLEIQRTEQGDSAMYLCASSSQISGNTIYFGEGSWLTVV.

The V call is TRBV3-1, the J call TRBJ2-7; 8 bases fit TRBD1. The CDR3 totals 14 residues. Germline CDR1 and CDR2: LGHDT and YNNKEL (reference sequence). V gave up 4 bases and J gave up 6 bases; unmatched junction bases: 8. The CDR3 loop is CASSPSRGHSEQYF. CDR3 DNA sequence: TGTGCCAGCAGCCCCAGCAGGGGGCACAGCGAGCAGTACTTC.

This chain connects TRBV28 to TRBJ2-7; weak D call: TRBD2 (5 bases). Per germline, CDR1 MDHEN and CDR2 SYDVKM. CDR3 length: 13 residues. Trimming took off 3 bases at V and 4 bases at J, with 10 bases between the two ends. CDR3 sequence (DNA): TGTGCCAGCAGTTTCGGGGAGATTTACGAGCAGTACTTC. Amino acid sequence: CASSFGEIYEQYF. The whole variable domain, filled in from reference TRBV28 and TRBJ2-7, reads DVKVTQSSRYLVKRTGEKVFLECVQDMDHENMFWYRQDPGLGLRLIYFSYDVKMKEKGDIPEGYSVSREKKERFSLILESASTNQTSMYLCASSFGEIYEQYFGPGTRLTVT.

The sample holds a few counts of this clonotype. The rearrangement links TRBV20-1 to TRBJ2-3; 9 bases map to TRBD1. There are 14 residues in the CDR3. The V gene end was trimmed by 4 bases and the J gene end by 3 bases; junction bases not matched to a gene: 5. The germline gives CDR1 DFQATT, CDR2 SNEGSKA (reference sequence). CDR3: CSAKTGGDTDTQYF. The DNA of the CDR3 is TGCAGTGCTAAGACAGGGGGGGATACAGATACGCAGTATTTT.

There are a few counts of this clonotype. The rearrangement links TRBV7-3 to TRBJ2-2; no clear D gene. The V gene's germline CDR1 is SGHTA and CDR2 FQGTGA. This CDR3 spans 13 amino acids. The V gene lost 2 bases and the J gene lost 7 bases, with 8 bases spanning the gap. CDR3 bases: TGTGCCAGCAGCTTATCGTCTATCGGGGAGCTGTTTTTT. Translation gives CASSLSSIGELFF.

This chain connects TRBV7-3 to TRBJ2-5; D ambiguous. Trimming left V 5 bases short and J 7 bases short, with 17 bases between. The germline V gene encodes CDR1 SGHTA and CDR2 FQGTGA. This CDR3 comprises 14 residues. The CDR3 DNA reads as TGTGCCAGCAGCCCCAACGGACCCACCGGGACCCAGTACTTC. It codes for CASSPNGPTGTQYF.

The sample holds a few counts of this clonotype. This sequence joins TRBV5-6 and TRBJ2-2, with 8 positions matching TRBD2. The CDR3 is made up of 16 amino acids. Germline V lookup: CDR1 SGHDT, CDR2 YYEEEE. After removal of 1 base from V and 6 bases from J, the junction contained 8 bases not matched to a gene. The CDR3 DNA reads as TGTGCCAGCAGCTTGTGGGGACTAGGATACCCCGGGGAGCTGTTTTTT. It translates to CASSLWGLGYPGELFF.

This clonotype has at least ten counts. The chain carries TRBV4-2 and TRBJ1-1; no definite D call. Trimming pared 0 bases from V and 4 bases from J, leaving 12 bases between. CDR1 LGHNA and CDR2 YNFKEQ come from the germline V gene. CDR3 length equals 15 residues. The CDR3 DNA is TGTGCCAGCAGCCAAGATGGCGGGCAGGCCACTGAAGCTTTCTTT. Residues: CASSQDGGQATEAFF.

The chain joins TRBV27 to TRBJ2-7; weak D call: TRBD1 (6 bases). The length of the CDR3 is 16 residues. CDR1 is MNHEY and CDR2 is SMNVEV in the germline V gene (reference sequence). The germline V and J ends were trimmed by 5 bases and 1 base, with 18 bases remaining between them. In nucleotides, the CDR3 is TGTGCCAGCAGTCGTGAATACAGGGACGGTTCCTACGAGCAGTACTTC. The encoded protein is CASSREYRDGSYEQYF.

This clonotype showed up many times. The chain couples TRBV12-3 or TRBV12-4 to TRBJ1-6, with 7 bases aligning to TRBD1. This CDR3 contains 15 residues. Trimming at V came to 3 bases and at J to 6 bases, leaving 5 bases not matched to a gene. CDR3 sequence reads: CASSLGDRVNSPLHF. CDR3 sequence (DNA): TGTGCCAGCAGTTTGGGGGACAGAGTTAATTCACCCCTCCACTTT.

There are many counts of this clonotype. The chain links TRBV6-4 to TRBJ2-2; tentative D call: TRBD1 (6 bases). CDR3 size: 15 residues. Germline lookup yields CDR1 MRHNA and CDR2 SNTAGT. Trimming took off 6 bases at V and 2 bases at J, with 13 bases between the two ends. DNA of the CDR3: TGTGCCAGCAGCGAGACGGACAGAAACACCGGGGAGCTGTTTTTT. It encodes CASSETDRNTGELFF.

This chain links TRBV7-2 with TRBJ1-1; D is unresolved. The CDR3 spans 14 residues. Trimming removed 4 bases at V and 1 base at J, with 10 bases between. Germline-derived CDR1 and CDR2 are SGHTA and FQGNSA. The CDR3 nucleotides are TGTGCCAGCAGCTCGATAAACGCGAACACTGAAGCTTTCTTT. Translating gives CASSSINANTEAFF.

The sample holds a few counts of this clonotype. The chain links TRBV28 to TRBJ2-6; D uncertain. Per the germline V gene, CDR1 is MDHEN and CDR2 is SYDVKM. V was clipped by 3 bases and J by 0 bases, with 9 bases between them. The CDR3 totals 16 residues. CDR3 nucleotides: TGTGCCAGCAGTTTGAGTCCGAACTCTGGGGCCAACGTCCTGACTTTC. It encodes CASSLSPNSGANVLTF.

This chain connects TRBV7-3 to TRBJ2-1; D call uncertain. The CDR3 consists of 15 residues. Germline loops: CDR1 SGHTA, CDR2 FQGTGA. Trimming took off 5 bases at V and 1 base at J, with 12 bases between the two ends. The CDR3 region has the DNA TGTGCCAGCAGCCCTACTCCCGCATCCTACAATGAGCAGTTCTTC. Its protein product is CASSPTPASYNEQFF.

The chain uses TRBV2 and TRBJ1-5; no clear D. With 6 bases removed from V and 5 bases from J, the gap between germline ends came to 11 bases. Germline V gene lookup returns CDR1 SNHLY and CDR2 FYNNEI. The CDR3 has 13 amino acids. The CDR3 loop is CASRLLRDQPQHF. In DNA form, the CDR3 reads TGTGCCAGCAGACTTCTTAGGGATCAGCCCCAGCATTTT.

The sample holds a few counts of this clonotype. V is TRBV28 and J is TRBJ2-7, with 8 bases lining up with TRBD1. Germline CDR1 reads MDHEN; CDR2 reads SYDVKM. Unmatched junction bases numbered 8, after V lost 5 bases and J lost 2 bases. The CDR3 totals 15 residues. CDR3 in amino acids: CASSGDRGDPYEQYF. The CDR3, as DNA: TGTGCCAGCAGTGGAGACAGGGGTGACCCCTACGAGCAGTACTTC.

This clonotype occurred a few times. The rearrangement links TRBV29-1 to TRBJ2-6; possible D gene TRBD1, 7 bases. This CDR3 has 17 residues. Trimming shortened V by 3 bases and J by 0 bases, and 15 bases separated the two germline ends. Germline CDR1 and CDR2: SQVTM and ANQGSEA. The CDR3 DNA follows: TGCAGCGTTGATAGCCAGGGGGGAGGCTCTGGGGCCAACGTCCTGACTTTC. Its protein product is CSVDSQGGGSGANVLTF.

This clonotype was detected ten times or more. V and J are TRBV25-1 and TRBJ1-2, with D tentatively TRBD1 (5 bases). The CDR3 is made up of 15 amino acids. The germline gives CDR1 MGHDK, CDR2 SYGVNS. The V and J ends lost 4 bases and 4 bases respectively, with 16 bases between them. CDR3: CASSVRVGDGYGYTF. The CDR3, as DNA: TGTGCCAGCAGTGTTCGAGTAGGGGACGGCTATGGCTACACCTTC.

This chain uses TRBV7-2 with TRBJ2-2; D possibly corresponds to TRBD2 (5 bases). Germline-derived CDR1 and CDR2 are SGHTA and FQGNSA. This CDR3 is built from 16 residues. V lost 5 bases to trimming and J lost 2 bases, with 15 bases between them. CDR3 DNA sequence: TGTGCCAGCAGCCCCCCGACGGGGATCAACACCGGGGAGCTGTTTTTT. Its protein product is CASSPPTGINTGELFF.

In this sample, this clonotype turned up many times. The gene calls are TRBV9 and TRBJ1-1; D is unresolved. In germline, CDR1 is SGDLS, CDR2 YYNGEE. V was pared by 1 base and J by 3 bases, with 7 bases between. CDR3 length equals 13 residues. DNA of the CDR3: TGTGCCAGCAGCGTATTATCTGACACTGAAGCTTTCTTT. It codes for CASSVLSDTEAFF.

The chain employs TRBV5-1 and TRBJ2-2; D remains ambiguous. This CDR3 is 15 amino acids long. The ends were cut back, 0 bases at V and 0 bases at J, with 6 bases in the middle. Germline V gene data show CDR1 as SGHRS and CDR2 as YFSETQ. The CDR3 loop is CASSLAPANTGELFF. DNA of the CDR3: TGCGCCAGCAGCTTGGCTCCAGCGAACACCGGGGAGCTGTTTTTT.

This clonotype has at least ten counts. V and J are TRBV6-2 or TRBV6-3 and TRBJ1-1; D is unresolved. This CDR3 contains 11 residues. CDR1 and CDR2 (germline): MNHEY, SVGEGT. V gave up 3 bases and J gave up 4 bases, with 3 bases separating them. Here the CDR3 reads CASSYSTEAFF. CDR3 bases: TGTGCCAGCAGTTATTCCACTGAAGCTTTCTTT.

This clonotype was recorded at least ten times. The chain employs TRBV29-1 and TRBJ1-2, with no clear D. V was pared by 6 bases and J by 0 bases, with 8 bases between. CDR3 length equals 12 residues. CDR1 is SQVTM, CDR2 ANQGSEA, per germline. The CDR3 DNA reads as TGCAGCGTCCCGGATCCTAACTATGGCTACACCTTC. It yields the protein CSVPDPNYGYTF.

This clonotype was counted between two and nine times. The chain combines TRBV18 with TRBJ1-2, with D possibly TRBD1 on 5 matching bases. Germline lookup yields CDR1 KGHSH and CDR2 LQKENI. This CDR3 is built from 15 residues. The ends were cut back, 0 bases at V and 5 bases at J, with 13 bases in the middle. CDR3 DNA sequence: TGTGCCAGCTCACCACCTCTCCGTCGGGGGTATGGCTACACCTTC. Translated: CASSPPLRRGYGYTF.

This clonotype appeared a few times. The V and J genes are TRBV9 and TRBJ2-3; D gene uncertain. Germline CDR1 reads SGDLS; CDR2 reads YYNGEE. V gave up 0 bases and J gave up 1 base, with 9 bases separating them. The CDR3 totals 15 residues. CDR3: CASSVALRGTDTQYF. CDR3 in DNA: TGTGCCAGCAGCGTAGCTCTCCGGGGCACAGATACGCAGTATTTT. The complete variable domain, with remaining parts taken from reference TRBV9 and TRBJ2-3, reads DSGVTQTPKHLITATGQRVTLRCSPRSGDLSVYWYQQSLDQGLQFLIQYYNGEERAKGNILERFSAQQFPDLHSELNLSSLELGDSALYFCASSVALRGTDTQYFGPGTRLTVL.